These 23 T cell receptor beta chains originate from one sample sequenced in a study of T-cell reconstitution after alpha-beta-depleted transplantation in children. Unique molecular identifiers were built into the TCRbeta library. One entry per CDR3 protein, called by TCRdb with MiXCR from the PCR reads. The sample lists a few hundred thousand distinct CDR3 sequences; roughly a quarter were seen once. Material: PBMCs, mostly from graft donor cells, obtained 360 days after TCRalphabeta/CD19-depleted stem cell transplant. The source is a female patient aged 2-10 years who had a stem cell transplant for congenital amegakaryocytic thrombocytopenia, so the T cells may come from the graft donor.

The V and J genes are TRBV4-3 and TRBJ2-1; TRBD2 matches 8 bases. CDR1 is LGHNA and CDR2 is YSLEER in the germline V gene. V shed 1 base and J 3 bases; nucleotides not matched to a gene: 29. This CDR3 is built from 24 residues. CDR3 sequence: CASSQVRLRVAGRPLAGLYNEQFF. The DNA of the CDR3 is TGCGCCAGCAGCCAAGTTCGGTTGAGGGTAGCGGGTCGGCCTCTAGCGGGTCTCTACAATGAGCAGTTCTTC.

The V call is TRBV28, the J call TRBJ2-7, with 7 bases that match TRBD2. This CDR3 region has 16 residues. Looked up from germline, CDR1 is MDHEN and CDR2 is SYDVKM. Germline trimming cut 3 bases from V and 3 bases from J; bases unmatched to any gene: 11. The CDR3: CASSLGGGGRDYEQYF. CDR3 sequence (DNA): TGTGCCAGCAGTTTGGGGGGGGGAGGCAGAGACTACGAGCAGTACTTC.

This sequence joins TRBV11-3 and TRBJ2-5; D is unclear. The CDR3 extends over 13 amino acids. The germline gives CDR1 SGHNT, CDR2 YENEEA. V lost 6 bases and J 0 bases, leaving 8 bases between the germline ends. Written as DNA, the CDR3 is TGTGCCAGCAGTACACAGCACCAAGAGACCCAGTACTTC. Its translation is CASSTQHQETQYF.

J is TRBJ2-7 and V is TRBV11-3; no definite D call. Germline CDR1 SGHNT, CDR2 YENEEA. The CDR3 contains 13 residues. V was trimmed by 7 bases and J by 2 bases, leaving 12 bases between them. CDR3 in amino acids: CASIIGSPYEQYF. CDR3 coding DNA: TGTGCCAGCATCATTGGCAGCCCCTACGAGCAGTACTTC.

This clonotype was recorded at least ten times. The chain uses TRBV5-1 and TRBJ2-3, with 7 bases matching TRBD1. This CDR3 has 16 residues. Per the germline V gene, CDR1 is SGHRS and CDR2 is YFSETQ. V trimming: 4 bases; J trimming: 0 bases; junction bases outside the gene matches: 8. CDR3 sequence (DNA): TGCGCCAGCAGCACGGGACAGACCTATAGCACAGATACGCAGTATTTT. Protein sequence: CASSTGQTYSTDTQYF. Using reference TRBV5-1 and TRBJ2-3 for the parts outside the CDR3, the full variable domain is KAGVTQTPRYLIKTRGQQVTLSCSPISGHRSVSWYQQTPGQGLQFLFEYFSETQRNKGNFPGRFSGRQFSNSRSEMNVSTLELGDSALYLCASSTGQTYSTDTQYFGPGTRLTVL.

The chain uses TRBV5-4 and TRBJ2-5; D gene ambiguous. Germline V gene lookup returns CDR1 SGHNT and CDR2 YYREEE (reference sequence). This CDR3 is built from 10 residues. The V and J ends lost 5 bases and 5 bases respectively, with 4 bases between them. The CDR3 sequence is CASSMETQYF. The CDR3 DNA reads TGTGCCAGCAGTATGGAGACCCAGTACTTC.

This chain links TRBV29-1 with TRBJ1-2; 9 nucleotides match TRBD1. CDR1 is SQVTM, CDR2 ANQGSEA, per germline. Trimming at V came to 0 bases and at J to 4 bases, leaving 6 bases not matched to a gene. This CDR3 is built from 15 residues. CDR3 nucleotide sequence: TGCAGCGTTGAAGATGCTACAGGGGGCCCCTATGGCTACACCTTC. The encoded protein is CSVEDATGGPYGYTF.

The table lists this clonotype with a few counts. CDR3 sequence: CASSDTGGSYNEQFF. The CDR3 DNA reads as TGTGCCAGCAGCGATACAGGGGGCTCCTACAATGAGCAGTTCTTC. The chain uses TRBV12-3 or TRBV12-4 and TRBJ2-1; 8 nucleotides align to TRBD1. The CDR3 runs to 15 residues. V lost 6 bases to trimming and J lost 0 bases; unmatched junction nucleotides: 4.

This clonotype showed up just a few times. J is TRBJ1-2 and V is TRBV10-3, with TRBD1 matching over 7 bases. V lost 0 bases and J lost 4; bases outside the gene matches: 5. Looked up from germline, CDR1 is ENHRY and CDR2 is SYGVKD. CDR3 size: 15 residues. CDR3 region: CAISESRDSRYGYTF. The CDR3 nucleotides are TGTGCCATCAGTGAGTCCCGGGACAGCCGCTATGGCTACACCTTC.

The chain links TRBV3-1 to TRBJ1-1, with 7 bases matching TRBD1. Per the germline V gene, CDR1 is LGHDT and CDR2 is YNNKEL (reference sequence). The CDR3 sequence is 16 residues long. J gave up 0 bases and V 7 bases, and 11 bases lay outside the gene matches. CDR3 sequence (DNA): TGTGCCAGCACCAAAGTGGGGGACAGCCTGAACACTGAAGCTTTCTTT. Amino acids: CASTKVGDSLNTEAFF.

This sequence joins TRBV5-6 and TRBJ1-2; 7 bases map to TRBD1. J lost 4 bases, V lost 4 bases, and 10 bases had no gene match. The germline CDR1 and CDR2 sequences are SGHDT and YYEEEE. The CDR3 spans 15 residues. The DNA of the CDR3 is TGTGCCAGCAGCCGCGGGACAGCCGGAAGCTATGGCTACACCTTC. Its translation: CASSRGTAGSYGYTF.

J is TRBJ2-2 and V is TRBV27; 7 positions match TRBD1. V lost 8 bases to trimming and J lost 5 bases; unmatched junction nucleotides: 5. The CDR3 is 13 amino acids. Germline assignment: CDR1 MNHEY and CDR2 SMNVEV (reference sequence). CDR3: CASRDSGTGELFF. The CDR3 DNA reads TGTGCCAGCCGGGACAGCGGAACCGGGGAGCTGTTTTTT.

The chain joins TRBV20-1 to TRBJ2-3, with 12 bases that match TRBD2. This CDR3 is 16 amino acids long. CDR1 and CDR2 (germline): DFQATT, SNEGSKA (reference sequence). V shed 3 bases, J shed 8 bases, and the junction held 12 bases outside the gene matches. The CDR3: CSARGARTSGMGTQYF. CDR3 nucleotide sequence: TGCAGTGCTAGGGGCGCGAGGACTAGCGGGATGGGTACGCAGTATTTT.

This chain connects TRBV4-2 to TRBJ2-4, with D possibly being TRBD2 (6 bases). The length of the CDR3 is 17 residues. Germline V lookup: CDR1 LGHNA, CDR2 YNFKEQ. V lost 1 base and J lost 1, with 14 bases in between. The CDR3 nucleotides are TGTGCCAGCAGCCAAGCTTACCGGGAGCTGGCCAAAAACATTCAGTACTTC. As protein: CASSQAYRELAKNIQYF.

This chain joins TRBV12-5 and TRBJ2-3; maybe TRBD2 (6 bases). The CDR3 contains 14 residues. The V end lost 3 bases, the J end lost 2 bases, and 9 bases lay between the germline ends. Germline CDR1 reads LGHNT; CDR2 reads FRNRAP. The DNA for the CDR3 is TGTGCTAGTGGTTTATCGGGAGCCACAGATACGCAGTATTTT. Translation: CASGLSGATDTQYF.

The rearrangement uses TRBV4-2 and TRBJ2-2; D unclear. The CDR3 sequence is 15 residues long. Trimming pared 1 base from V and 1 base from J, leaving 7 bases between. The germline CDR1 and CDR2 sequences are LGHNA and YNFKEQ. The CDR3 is CASSQVSENTGELFF. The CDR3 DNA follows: TGTGCCAGCAGCCAAGTCTCTGAGAACACCGGGGAGCTGTTTTTT.

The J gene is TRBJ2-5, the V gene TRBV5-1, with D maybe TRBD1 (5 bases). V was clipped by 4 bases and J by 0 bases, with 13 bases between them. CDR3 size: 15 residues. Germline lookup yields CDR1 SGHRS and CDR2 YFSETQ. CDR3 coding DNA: TGCGCCAGCAGCCCAAGAGACAGTTACCAAGAGACCCAGTACTTC. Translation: CASSPRDSYQETQYF. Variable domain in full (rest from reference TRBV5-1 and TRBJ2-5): KAGVTQTPRYLIKTRGQQVTLSCSPISGHRSVSWYQQTPGQGLQFLFEYFSETQRNKGNFPGRFSGRQFSNSRSEMNVSTLELGDSALYLCASSPRDSYQETQYFGPGTRLLVL.

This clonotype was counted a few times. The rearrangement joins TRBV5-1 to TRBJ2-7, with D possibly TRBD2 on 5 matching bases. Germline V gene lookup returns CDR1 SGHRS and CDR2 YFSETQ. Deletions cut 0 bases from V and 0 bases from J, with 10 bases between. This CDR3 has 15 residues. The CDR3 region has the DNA TGCGCCAGCAGCTTGGATGTAGGGAGCTCCTACGAGCAGTACTTC. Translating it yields CASSLDVGSSYEQYF.

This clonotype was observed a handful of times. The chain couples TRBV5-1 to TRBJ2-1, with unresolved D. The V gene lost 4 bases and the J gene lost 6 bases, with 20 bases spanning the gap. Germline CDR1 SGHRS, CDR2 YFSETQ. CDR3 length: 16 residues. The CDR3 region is CASSMNVPGSANEQFF. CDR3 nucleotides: TGCGCCAGCAGCATGAATGTCCCCGGGTCCGCCAATGAGCAGTTCTTC.

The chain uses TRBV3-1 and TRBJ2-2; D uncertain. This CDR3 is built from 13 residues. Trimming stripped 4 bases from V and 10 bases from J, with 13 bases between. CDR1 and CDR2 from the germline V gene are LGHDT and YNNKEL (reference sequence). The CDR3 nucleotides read TGTGCCAGCAGCCCGCTAGAGCCCGCGGAGCTGTTTTTT. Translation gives CASSPLEPAELFF.

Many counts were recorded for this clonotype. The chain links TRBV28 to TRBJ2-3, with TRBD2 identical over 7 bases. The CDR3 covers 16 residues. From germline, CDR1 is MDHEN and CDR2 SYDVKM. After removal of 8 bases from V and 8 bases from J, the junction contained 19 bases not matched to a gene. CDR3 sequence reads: CASSLSRPGLLGTQYF. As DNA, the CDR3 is TGTGCCAGCTCCCTTAGCCGTCCGGGACTACTCGGTACGCAGTATTTT.

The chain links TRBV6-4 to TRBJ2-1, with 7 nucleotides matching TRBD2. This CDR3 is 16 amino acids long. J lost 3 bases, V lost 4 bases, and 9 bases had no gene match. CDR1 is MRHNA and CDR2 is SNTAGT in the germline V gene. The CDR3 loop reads CASSAGQRDHYNEQFF. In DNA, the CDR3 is TGTGCCAGCAGTGCTGGTCAGCGGGACCACTACAATGAGCAGTTCTTC.

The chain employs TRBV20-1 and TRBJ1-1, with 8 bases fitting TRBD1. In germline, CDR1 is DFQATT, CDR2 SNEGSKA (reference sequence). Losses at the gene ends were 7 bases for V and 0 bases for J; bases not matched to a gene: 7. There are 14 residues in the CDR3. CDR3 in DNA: TGCAGTGTCCTTACGACAGGGGTGAACACTGAAGCTTTCTTT. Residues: CSVLTTGVNTEAFF.